A single sample gave rise to the 2 T cell receptor beta chains below, sequenced in a study of early T cells in non-severe SARS-CoV-2 infection. TCRdb ran MiXCR on the 5' RACE reads and lists one entry per CDR3 protein. The sample consists of fewer than 85,000 distinct CDR3 sequences, about a sixth of them appearing once. The sequencing sample was made of whole blood. All receptors derive from an adult who was a healthcare worker with PCR-confirmed SARS-CoV-2 infection or an uninfected control (not recorded which).

This rearrangement joins TRBV9 to TRBJ2-7; 7 bases are a match to TRBD1. V lost 3 bases to trimming and J lost 2 bases; unmatched junction nucleotides: 5. The V gene's germline CDR1 is SGDLS and CDR2 YYNGEE. The CDR3 extends over 14 amino acids. CDR3 coding DNA: TGTGCCAGCAGCGGCCGGGACAGCCCCTACGAGCAGTACTTC. Residues: CASSGRDSPYEQYF.

This clonotype was observed a few times. The chain links TRBV11-2 to TRBJ2-3; 7 positions match TRBD1. The ends lost 5 bases at V and 6 bases at J; junction bases unmatched: 17. This CDR3 is 17 amino acids long. CDR1 SGHAT and CDR2 FQNNGV come from the germline V gene. The CDR3: CASSGQDTILFLDTQYF. For the CDR3, the DNA is TGTGCCAGCAGCGGACAGGACACGATACTTTTCCTGGATACGCAGTATTTT.